The clone carrying this TCR beta chain was detected many times. TCR beta CDR3 sequences were amplified from RNA transcripts. HTBI primers drove first-round RT-PCR of the TCR CDR3. MiXCR, run by TCRdb on the multiplex PCR reads, gives a single entry per CDR3 protein. The sample has approximately 590,000 distinct CDR3 sequences, roughly 14% seen once. Clinicians diagnosed patients from clinical symptoms, serum thyroxine and TRAb, thyroid ultrasound and orbital computed tomography. Out of 10 ml of fresh peripheral blood came the PBMCs. These data originate in a study of T cells in Graves' hyperthyroidism and ophthalmopathy. Background on the study: Peripheral blood was acquired at first diagnosis, ahead of any therapy whatsoever.

This CDR3 region has 14 residues. With 5 bases removed from V and 0 bases from J, the gap between germline ends came to 11 bases. The germline V gene encodes CDR1 GTSNPN and CDR2 SVGIG (reference sequence). The sample consisted of blood. The V gene is TRBV30, the J gene TRBJ2-1, with D tentatively TRBD2 (6 bases). The sequence came from a woman aged 30 to 39 with Graves' hyperthyroidism. The CDR3, as DNA: TGTGCCTGGGGCTTGCGGGGCTCCTACAATGAGCAGTTCTTC. Protein sequence: CAWGLRGSYNEQFF.